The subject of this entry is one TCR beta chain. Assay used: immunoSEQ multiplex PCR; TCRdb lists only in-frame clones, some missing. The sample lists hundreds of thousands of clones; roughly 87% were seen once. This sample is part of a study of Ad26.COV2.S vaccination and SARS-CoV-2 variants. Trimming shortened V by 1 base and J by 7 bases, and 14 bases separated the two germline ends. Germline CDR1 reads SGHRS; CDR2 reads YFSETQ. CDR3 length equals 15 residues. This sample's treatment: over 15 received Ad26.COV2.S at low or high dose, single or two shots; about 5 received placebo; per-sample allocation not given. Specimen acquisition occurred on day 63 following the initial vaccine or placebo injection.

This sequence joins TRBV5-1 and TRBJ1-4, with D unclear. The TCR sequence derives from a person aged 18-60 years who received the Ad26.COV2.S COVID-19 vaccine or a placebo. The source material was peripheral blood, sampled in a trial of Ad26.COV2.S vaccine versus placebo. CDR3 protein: CASSLRSSEGEKLFF. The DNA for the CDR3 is TGCGCCAGCAGCTTGAGGTCCTCTGAGGGTGAAAAACTGTTTTTT.